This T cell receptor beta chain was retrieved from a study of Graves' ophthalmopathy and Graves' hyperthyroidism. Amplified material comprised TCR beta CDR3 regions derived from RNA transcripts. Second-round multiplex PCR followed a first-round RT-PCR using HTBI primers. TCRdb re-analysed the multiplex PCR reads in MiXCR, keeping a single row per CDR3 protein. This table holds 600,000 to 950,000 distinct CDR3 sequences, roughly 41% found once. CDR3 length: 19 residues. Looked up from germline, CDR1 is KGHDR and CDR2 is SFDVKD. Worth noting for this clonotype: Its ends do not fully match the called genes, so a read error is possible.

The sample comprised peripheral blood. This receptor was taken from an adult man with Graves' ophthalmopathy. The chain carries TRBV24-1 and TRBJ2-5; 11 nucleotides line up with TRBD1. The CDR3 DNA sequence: TGTGCCACCAGTGATTCTACCGGGACAGGGGGAAGTGGTCAAGAGGCCCAGTACTTC. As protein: CATSDSTGTGGSGQEAQYF.